This entry is about one T cell receptor beta chain. The sample belongs to a study of blood T cell repertoires in COVID-19. V lost 9 bases, J lost 4 bases, and 13 bases stayed unmatched. The CDR3 length is 15 residues. From germline, CDR1 is SNHLY and CDR2 FYNNEI. Clones were read by immunoSEQ multiplex PCR, and TCRdb kept only the in-frame ones, dropping some. The sample holds approximately 150,000 clones, over 75% seen once. The J gene is TRBJ2-5, the V gene TRBV2, with 8 nucleotides matching TRBD1. This clonotype was obtained from a human donor with acute COVID-19. The donor label of this sample is uncertain. The sample taken for sequencing was PBMCs or T cells enriched from blood (not recorded which). CDR3 in amino acids: CASFFFGTGGETQYF. The CDR3 DNA reads as TGTGCCAGTTTCTTCTTCGGGACAGGTGGAGAGACCCAGTACTTC.